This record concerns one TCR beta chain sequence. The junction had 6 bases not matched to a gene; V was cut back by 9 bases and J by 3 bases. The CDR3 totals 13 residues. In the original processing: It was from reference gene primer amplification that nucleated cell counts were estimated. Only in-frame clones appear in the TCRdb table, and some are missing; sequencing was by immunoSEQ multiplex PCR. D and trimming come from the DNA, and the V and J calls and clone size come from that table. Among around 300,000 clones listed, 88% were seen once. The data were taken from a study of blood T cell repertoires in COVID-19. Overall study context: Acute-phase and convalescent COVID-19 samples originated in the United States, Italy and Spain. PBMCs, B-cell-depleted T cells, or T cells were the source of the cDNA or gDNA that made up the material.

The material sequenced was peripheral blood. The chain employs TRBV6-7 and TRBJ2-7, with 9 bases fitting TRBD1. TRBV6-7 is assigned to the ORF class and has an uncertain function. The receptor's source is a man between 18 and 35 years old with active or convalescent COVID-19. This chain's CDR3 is CARRDRDNYEQYF. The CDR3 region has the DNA TGTGCCAGGAGGGACAGGGACAACTACGAGCAGTACTTC.